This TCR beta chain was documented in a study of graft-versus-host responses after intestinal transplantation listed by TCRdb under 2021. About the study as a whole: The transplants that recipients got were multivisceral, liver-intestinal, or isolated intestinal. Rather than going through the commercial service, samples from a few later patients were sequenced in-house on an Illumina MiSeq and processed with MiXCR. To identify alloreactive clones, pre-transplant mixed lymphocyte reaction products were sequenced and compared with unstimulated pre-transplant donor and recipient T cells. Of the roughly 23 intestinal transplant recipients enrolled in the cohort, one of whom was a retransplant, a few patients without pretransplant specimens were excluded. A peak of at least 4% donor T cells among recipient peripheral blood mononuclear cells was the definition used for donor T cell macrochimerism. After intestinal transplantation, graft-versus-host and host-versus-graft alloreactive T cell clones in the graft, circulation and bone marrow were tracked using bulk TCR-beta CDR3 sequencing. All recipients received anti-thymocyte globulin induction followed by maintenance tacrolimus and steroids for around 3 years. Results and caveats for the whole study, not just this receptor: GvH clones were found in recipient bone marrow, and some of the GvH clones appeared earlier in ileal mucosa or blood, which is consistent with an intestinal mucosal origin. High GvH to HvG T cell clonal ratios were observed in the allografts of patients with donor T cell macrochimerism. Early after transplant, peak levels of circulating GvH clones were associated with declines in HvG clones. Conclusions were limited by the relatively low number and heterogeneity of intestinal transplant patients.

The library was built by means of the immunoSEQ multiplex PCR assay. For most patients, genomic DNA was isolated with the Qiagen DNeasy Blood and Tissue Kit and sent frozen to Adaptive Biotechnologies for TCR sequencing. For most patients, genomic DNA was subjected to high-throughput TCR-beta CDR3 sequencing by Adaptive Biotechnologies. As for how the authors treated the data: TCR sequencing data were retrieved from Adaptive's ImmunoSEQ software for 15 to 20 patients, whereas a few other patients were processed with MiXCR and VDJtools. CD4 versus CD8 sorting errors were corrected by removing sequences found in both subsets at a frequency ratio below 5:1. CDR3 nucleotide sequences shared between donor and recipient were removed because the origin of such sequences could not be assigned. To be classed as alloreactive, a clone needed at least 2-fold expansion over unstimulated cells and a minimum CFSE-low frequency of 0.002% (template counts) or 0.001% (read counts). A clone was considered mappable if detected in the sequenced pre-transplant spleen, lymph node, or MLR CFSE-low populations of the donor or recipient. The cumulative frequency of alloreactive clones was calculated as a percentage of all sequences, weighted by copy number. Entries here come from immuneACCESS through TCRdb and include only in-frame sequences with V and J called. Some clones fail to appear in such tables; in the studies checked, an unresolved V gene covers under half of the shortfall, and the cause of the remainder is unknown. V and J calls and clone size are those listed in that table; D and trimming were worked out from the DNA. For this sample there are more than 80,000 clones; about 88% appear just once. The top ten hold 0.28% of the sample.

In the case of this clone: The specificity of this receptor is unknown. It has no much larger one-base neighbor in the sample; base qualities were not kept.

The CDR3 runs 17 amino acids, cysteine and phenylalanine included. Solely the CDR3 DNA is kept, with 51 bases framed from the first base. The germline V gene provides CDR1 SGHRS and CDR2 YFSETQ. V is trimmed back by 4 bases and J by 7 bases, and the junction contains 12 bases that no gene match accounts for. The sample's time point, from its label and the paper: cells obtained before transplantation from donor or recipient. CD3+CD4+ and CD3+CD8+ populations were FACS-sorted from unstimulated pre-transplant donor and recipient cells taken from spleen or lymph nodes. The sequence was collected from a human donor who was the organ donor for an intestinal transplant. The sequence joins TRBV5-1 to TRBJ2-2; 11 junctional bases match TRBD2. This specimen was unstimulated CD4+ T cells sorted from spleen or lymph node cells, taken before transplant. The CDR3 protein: CASSLGLAGGPGGELFF. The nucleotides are TGCGCCAGCAGCCTAGGCCTAGCGGGAGGTCCCGGCGGGGAGCTGTTTTTT.